Each of the 30 T cell receptor beta chains below was sequenced from the same sample in a study of CD8+CD57+ T cells in acquired aplastic anemia (dated 2018 in TCRdb). Sequencing relied on an Illumina HiSeq 2000. TCR beta VDJ combination and CDR3 sequence profiling used genomic DNA as the template. TCRdb applied fastp at Q25 and MiXCR to the public reads, then kept only in-frame beta chains. For every CDR3 protein sequence, its rows merge into one entry that carries the most common genes and DNA. A total of 150,000 or so distinct CDR3 sequences appear in this sample, around 48% of them only once. The ten largest clones capture 1.1% of the sample. Patients chosen for sequencing had shown expansion of CD8+CD57+ cells by flow cytometry. The specimen was sorted CD4+, CD8+, or CD8+CD57+ T cells (not recorded which) from PBMCs. These receptor sequences come from a human donor with aplastic anemia.

The gene calls are TRBV25-1 and TRBJ2-3; D possibly matches TRBD1 or TRBD2 (6 bases each). Per the germline V gene, CDR1 is MGHDK and CDR2 is SYGVNS. The CDR3 totals 15 residues. The V end was cut by 2 bases, the J end by 10 bases, with 19 bases between. The CDR3 DNA reads as TGTGCCAGCAGTGAAGTGAGTGGGACGGGGGCCGCGCAGTATTTT. Translating it yields CASSEVSGTGAAQYF.

At least ten counts were recorded for this clonotype. This chain links TRBV10-3 with TRBJ2-5, with TRBD2 matching 11 bases. Trimming at V came to 6 bases and at J to 2 bases, leaving 14 bases not matched to a gene. The CDR3 sequence is 18 residues long. Germline CDR1 reads ENHRY; CDR2 reads SYGVKD. CDR3 sequence (DNA): TGTGCCATCAGCCTAGGGCTAGCGGGGGGACTAGGGCAAGAGACCCAGTACTTC. This sequence encodes CAISLGLAGGLGQETQYF.

This chain uses TRBV5-1 with TRBJ2-3; 9 nucleotides align to TRBD2. Germline V lookup: CDR1 SGHRS, CDR2 YFSETQ. The V gene end was trimmed by 0 bases and the J gene end by 5 bases; junction bases not matched to a gene: 10. CDR3 length equals 17 residues. The DNA for the CDR3 is TGCGCCAGCAGCTTGGAAGGGCGGGGGGGCTCCGGAGATACGCAGTATTTT. Amino acid sequence: CASSLEGRGGSGDTQYF.

This chain connects TRBV9 to TRBJ1-5; D gene ambiguous. CDR1 is SGDLS, CDR2 YYNGEE, per germline. The V end was cut by 0 bases, the J end by 7 bases, with 8 bases between. The CDR3 length is 13 residues. CDR3 in amino acids: CASSVDGVQPQHF. CDR3 DNA sequence: TGTGCCAGCAGCGTAGACGGAGTCCAGCCCCAGCATTTT.

With respect to this clonotype: This could be a read error, since a much larger clone is one nucleotide away. This sequence joins TRBV4-2 and TRBJ1-1; D is ambiguous. This CDR3 comprises 13 residues. Germline-derived CDR1 and CDR2 are LGHNA and YNFKEQ. In nucleotides, the CDR3 is TGTGCCAGCAGCCAAGATGTGAACGCTGAAGCTTTCTTT. The encoded protein is CASSQDVNAEAFF.

Points on this clonotype: The junction departs from the called germline gene at one end, perhaps through a read error. V usage is TRBV7-6 and J usage is TRBJ1-2, with D uncertain. This CDR3 has 15 amino acids. Germline values: CDR1 SGHVS, CDR2 FNYEAQ. The CDR3 protein is CASSSRTETNYGYSF. DNA for the CDR3: TGTGCCAGCAGCTCCCGGACGGAGACTAACTATGGCTACTCCTTC.

The table lists this clonotype with many counts. The chain couples TRBV19 to TRBJ2-7; D not certain. CDR1 and CDR2 (germline): LNHDA, SQIVND (reference sequence). Trimming shortened V by 9 bases and J by 4 bases, and 10 bases separated the two germline ends. The CDR3 loop spans 11 amino acids. The CDR3 is CARTTEYEQYF. In nucleotides, the CDR3 is TGTGCCAGGACGACTGAGTACGAGCAGTACTTC.

This clonotype was picked up one time. The gene calls are TRBV20-1 and TRBJ2-7; D is possibly TRBD1 or TRBD2 (5 bases each). Trimming removed 6 bases from V and 3 bases from J, with 15 bases in between. CDR1 and CDR2 (germline): DFQATT, SNEGSKA (reference sequence). The CDR3 has 13 amino acids. DNA of the CDR3: TGCAGTGCCGATCCGGGACCAGGCTACGAGCAGTACTTC. Translated: CSADPGPGYEQYF.

The chain joins TRBV18 to TRBJ2-3, with a possible D match to TRBD1 (6 bases). Trimming shortened V by 5 bases and J by 2 bases, and 14 bases separated the two germline ends. The germline V gene has CDR1 KGHSH and CDR2 LQKENI. The CDR3 length is 15 residues. The CDR3 reads CASSATGSITDTQYF. CDR3 DNA: TGTGCCAGCTCAGCGACAGGATCGATCACAGATACGCAGTATTTT.

This clonotype came up many times. This chain uses TRBV5-4 with TRBJ2-5; D gene ambiguous. The V end lost 0 bases, the J end lost 7 bases, and 19 bases lay between the germline ends. This CDR3 is built from 16 residues. The germline gives CDR1 SGHNT, CDR2 YYREEE (reference sequence). The chain's CDR3 is CASSLEPVLSSGTQYF. The CDR3 bases are TGTGCCAGCAGCTTGGAGCCAGTTCTGAGCTCAGGGACCCAGTACTTC.

This clonotype was counted only a few times. The chain has TRBV4-2 and TRBJ1-4, with 7 bases fitting TRBD1. V dropped 4 bases and J dropped 7; count of bases not matched to a gene: 24. Per germline, CDR1 LGHNA and CDR2 YNFKEQ. The CDR3 covers 20 residues. DNA of the CDR3: TGTGCCAGCAGCCTTCAATTCTATAAGGGGGCAACCTATCGAGGTGAAAAACTGTTTTTT. It specifies CASSLQFYKGATYRGEKLFF.

With regard to this clonotype: Given the absence of the conserved phenylalanine or tryptophan at the CDR3 end, a read error is likely. This rearrangement joins TRBV7-2 to TRBJ1-5; D gene uncertain. The germline CDR1 and CDR2 sequences are SGHTA and FQGNSA. The CDR3 runs 12 residues. The DNA of the CDR3 is TGTGCCGGCAGCCTCGAGAATCAGCCCCAGCATGTT. Translation gives CAGSLENQPQHV.

This clonotype has at least ten counts. The V call is TRBV27, the J call TRBJ1-5; D is ambiguous. The CDR3 consists of 14 residues. Looked up from germline, CDR1 is MNHEY and CDR2 is SMNVEV (reference sequence). V was trimmed by 3 bases and J by 3 bases, leaving 9 bases between them. The CDR3 sequence is CASSFRSSNQPQHF. As DNA, the CDR3 is TGTGCCAGCAGTTTTAGGAGTTCCAATCAGCCCCAGCATTTT.

This clonotype was observed many times. The genes are TRBV5-1 and TRBJ1-6, with D unclear. Trimming left V 4 bases short and J 0 bases short, with 11 bases between. CDR3 length: 16 amino acids. The V gene's germline CDR1 is SGHRS and CDR2 YFSETQ. The CDR3 protein is CASSPAMSSYNSPLHF. CDR3 sequence (DNA): TGCGCCAGCAGCCCCGCAATGTCCTCCTATAATTCACCCCTCCACTTT.

The chain has TRBV20-1 and TRBJ2-2, with a possible D match to TRBD2 (6 bases). V lost 1 base, J lost 5 bases, and 17 bases lay in between. Germline V lookup: CDR1 DFQATT, CDR2 SNEGSKA (reference sequence). CDR3 length: 16 amino acids. The CDR3 spells CSARALLRAGTGELFF. The CDR3 DNA follows: TGCAGTGCTAGAGCCCTCTTAAGGGCGGGGACCGGGGAGCTGTTTTTT.

The rearrangement links TRBV9 to TRBJ2-3, with 7 positions matching TRBD2. The CDR3 runs 15 residues. V lost 6 bases and J lost 2; bases outside the gene matches: 9. Per the germline V gene, CDR1 is SGDLS and CDR2 is YYNGEE. Here the CDR3 DNA reads TGTGCCAGCAAGTCGGGACTACAGACCACAGATACGCAGTATTTT. Translated: CASKSGLQTTDTQYF.

The chain has TRBV9 and TRBJ2-7; the D gene could be TRBD1 or TRBD2 (5 bases each). Germline assignment: CDR1 SGDLS and CDR2 YYNGEE. This CDR3 contains 14 residues. Trimming stripped 0 bases from V and 3 bases from J, with 10 bases between. The CDR3 region has the DNA TGTGCCAGCAGCGTAGCGGCAGGGAGCTACGAGCAGTACTTC. This sequence encodes CASSVAAGSYEQYF. Complete variable domain (other parts from reference TRBV9 and TRBJ2-7): DSGVTQTPKHLITATGQRVTLRCSPRSGDLSVYWYQQSLDQGLQFLIQYYNGEERAKGNILERFSAQQFPDLHSELNLSSLELGDSALYFCASSVAAGSYEQYFGPGTRLTVT.

Concerning this clonotype: One base away lies a much larger clone, so this may be a sequencing read error. As the CDR3 is not closed by the conserved phenylalanine or tryptophan, this likely results from a read error. The rearrangement links TRBV6-1 to TRBJ1-1; 11 nucleotides line up with TRBD1. Germline CDR1 and CDR2: MNHNS and SASEGT. The trim removed 6 bases at V and 3 bases at J, leaving 3 bases unmatched. This CDR3 spans 14 amino acids. CDR3 sequence (DNA): TGTGCCAGCAGATCGGGACAGGGGGACACTGAAGCTTTCTCT. This gives the protein CASRSGQGDTEAFS.

This clonotype came up once. The rearrangement links TRBV11-1 to TRBJ2-1, with 11 bases aligning to TRBD2. There are 15 residues in the CDR3. Trimming at V came to 3 bases and at J to 8 bases, leaving 6 bases not matched to a gene. Germline assignment: CDR1 SGHAT and CDR2 FQDESV (reference sequence). The CDR3 region has the DNA TGTGCCAGCAGCTTTGGACTAGCGGGTGTGGATGAGCAGTTCTTC. It specifies CASSFGLAGVDEQFF.

The V gene is TRBV7-9, the J gene TRBJ2-1, with a weak D call TRBD1 (6 bases). Trimming shortened V by 5 bases and J by 4 bases, and 12 bases separated the two germline ends. The CDR3 spans 14 residues. Germline CDR1 and CDR2: SEHNR and FQNEAQ (reference sequence). CDR3 region: CASSVGQGYNEQFF. The DNA of the CDR3 is TGTGCCAGCAGCGTCGGGCAGGGGTACAATGAGCAGTTCTTC.

The V call is TRBV7-2, the J call TRBJ2-1; D is uncertain. Germline assignment: CDR1 SGHTA and CDR2 FQGNSA. CDR3 length: 13 residues. Trimming took 3 bases from V and 6 from J, leaving 9 bases between them. The CDR3 region is CASSFEYSNEQFF. DNA for the CDR3: TGTGCCAGCAGCTTTGAGTACTCCAATGAGCAGTTCTTC.

This clonotype was recorded at least ten times. The rearrangement uses TRBV5-1 and TRBJ1-2; D gene ambiguous. Germline V lookup: CDR1 SGHRS, CDR2 YFSETQ. Trimming took off 0 bases at V and 2 bases at J, with 8 bases between the two ends. CDR3 length: 14 amino acids. The CDR3 spells CASSLGQQNYGYTF. The CDR3 DNA is TGCGCCAGCAGCTTGGGGCAGCAAAACTATGGCTACACCTTC.

This clonotype was seen only once. The rearrangement uses TRBV6-4 and TRBJ2-3, with 11 bases lining up with TRBD2. The CDR3 is made up of 14 amino acids. V lost 3 bases, J lost 4 bases, and 0 bases stayed unmatched. Germline loops: CDR1 MRHNA, CDR2 SNTAGT. Here the CDR3 reads CASSELAGADTQYF. Written as DNA, the CDR3 is TGTGCCAGCAGTGAACTAGCGGGGGCAGATACGCAGTATTTT.

V and J are TRBV29-1 and TRBJ1-2; TRBD1 aligns across 10 bases. The junction had 17 bases not matched to a gene; V was cut back by 5 bases and J by 5 bases. The CDR3 has 17 residues. CDR1 SQVTM and CDR2 ANQGSEA come from the germline V gene. CDR3 sequence (DNA): TGCAGCGTTCCCCAAAGGCGTGGGACAGGGGTAGATTATGGCTACACCTTC. Translating gives CSVPQRRGTGVDYGYTF.

There are a few counts of this clonotype. This chain uses TRBV2 with TRBJ2-1, with 7 positions matching TRBD1. The CDR3 consists of 13 residues. The ends lost 6 bases at V and 7 bases at J; junction bases unmatched: 6. Germline CDR1 SNHLY, CDR2 FYNNEI. In DNA form, the CDR3 reads TGTGCCAGCAGCCTGACAGGGTATAATGAGCAGTTCTTC. Protein: CASSLTGYNEQFF. Complete variable domain (other parts from reference TRBV2 and TRBJ2-1): EPEVTQTPSHQVTQMGQEVILRCVPISNHLYFYWYRQILGQKVEFLVSFYNNEISEKSEIFDDQFSVERPDGSNFTLKIRSTKLEDSAMYFCASSLTGYNEQFFGPGTRLTVL.

This clonotype was counted a few times. The chain carries TRBV24-1 and TRBJ1-2; no reliable D call. Germline CDR1 reads KGHDR; CDR2 reads SFDVKD. The CDR3 length is 12 residues. V lost 6 bases, J lost 4 bases, and 8 bases lay in between. CDR3 loop: CATSPEGYGYTF. In nucleotides, the CDR3 is TGTGCCACCAGTCCGGAGGGCTATGGCTACACCTTC.

The chain joins TRBV10-3 to TRBJ1-1; perhaps TRBD1 as D (5 bases). Between the trimmed V and J ends, which lost 10 bases and 5 bases, there was a span of 14 bases. CDR1 and CDR2 from the germline V gene are ENHRY and SYGVKD. CDR3 length equals 12 residues. The CDR3 loop is CATQGEGTEAFF. The CDR3 DNA is TGTGCCACCCAAGGAGAGGGGACTGAAGCTTTCTTT.

This chain links TRBV6-2 or TRBV6-3 with TRBJ2-3; TRBD2 matches 11 bases. Germline CDR1 reads MNHEY; CDR2 reads SVGEGT. The CDR3 runs to 16 residues. Losses at the gene ends were 6 bases for V and 0 bases for J; bases not matched to a gene: 5. The CDR3 DNA follows: TGTGCCAGCAGGGCTAGCGGGGGGACCAGCACAGATACGCAGTATTTT. Translated, it gives CASRASGGTSTDTQYF.

Ten or more counts support this clonotype. The genes are TRBV12-3 or TRBV12-4 and TRBJ1-2; maybe TRBD1 (6 bases). This CDR3 is built from 14 residues. V shed 7 bases and J shed 4 bases, with 16 bases lying between them. The CDR3 sequence: CASTTSGRGYGYTF. CDR3 in DNA: TGTGCCAGCACCACGAGCGGCAGGGGCTATGGCTACACCTTC.

This chain uses TRBV20-1 with TRBJ1-2; D gene unclear. This CDR3 spans 15 amino acids. Per the germline V gene, CDR1 is DFQATT and CDR2 is SNEGSKA (reference sequence). Trimming left V 3 bases short and J 0 bases short, with 14 bases between. The CDR3 reads CSASDPHQANYGYTF. CDR3 sequence (DNA): TGCAGTGCTAGTGATCCACACCAGGCTAACTATGGCTACACCTTC.